These 13 T cell receptor beta chains share one sample of origin, sequenced in a study of blood T cell repertoires in COVID-19. Here immunoSEQ multiplex PCR was the method, and the copy in TCRdb shows in-frame clones only, minus some. The data show 88,000 or so clones, around 79% seen once. Sequencing was carried out using peripheral blood. Receptors originate from a human donor in a cohort sampled during active COVID-19.

This chain joins TRBV28 and TRBJ2-3; no firm D call. The V end lost 3 bases, the J end lost 5 bases, and 9 bases lay between the germline ends. Germline CDR1 is MDHEN and CDR2 is SYDVKM. The length of the CDR3 is 13 residues. The CDR3 spells CASSFPPQDTQYF. The CDR3 region has the DNA TGTGCCAGCAGTTTCCCCCCCCAAGATACGCAGTATTTT.

Comment on this clone: One junction end does not reproduce the germline sequence, and a read error may be involved. J is TRBJ2-7 and V is TRBV11-2, with 8 positions matching TRBD2. Germline-derived CDR1 and CDR2 are SGHAT and FQNNGV. CDR3 length: 11 residues. The chain's CDR3 is CASSPGGDKLF. CDR3 in DNA: TGTGCCAGCAGCCCGGGGGGGGACAAACTCTTC. Filled out from reference TRBV11-2 and TRBJ2-7, the complete variable domain reads EAGVAQSPRYKIIEKRQSVAFWCNPISGHATLYWYQQILGQGPKLLIQFQNNGVVDDSQLPKDRFSAERLKGVDSTLKIQPAKLEDSAVYLCASSPGGDKLFGPGTRLTVT.

This clone has more than one count but fewer than ten. This chain links TRBV28 with TRBJ1-1; no definite D call. Between the trimmed V and J ends, which lost 6 bases and 0 bases, there was a span of 11 bases. Germline values: CDR1 MDHEN, CDR2 SYDVKM. CDR3 length: 14 residues. The CDR3, as DNA: TGTGCCAGCAGGTATAGCCAGATGAACACTGAAGCTTTCTTT. This codes for CASRYSQMNTEAFF.

In DNA form, the CDR3 reads TGTGCCAGCAGCCCGCAACAGGGGCGGGTCTACGAGCAGTACTTC. This sequence encodes CASSPQQGRVYEQYF. The V call is TRBV7-2, the J call TRBJ2-7; 7 bases are shared with TRBD1. Looked up from germline, CDR1 is SGHTA and CDR2 is FQGNSA. V dropped 5 bases and J dropped 3; count of bases not matched to a gene: 10. The CDR3 consists of 15 residues.

The chain has TRBV11-1 and TRBJ1-2; a possible D gene is TRBD1 (6 bases). Germline-derived CDR1 and CDR2 are SGHAT and FQDESV (reference sequence). This CDR3 region has 14 residues. Trimming took 4 bases from V and 2 from J, leaving 11 bases between them. CDR3 sequence: CASSSTDRNYGYTF. CDR3 nucleotides: TGTGCCAGCAGCTCTACTGACAGGAACTATGGCTACACCTTC.

This clone was detected only a few times. V usage is TRBV5-6 and J usage is TRBJ2-3; a possible D gene is TRBD2 (5 bases). V shed 4 bases and J shed 4 bases, with 7 bases lying between them. The CDR3 consists of 12 residues. Germline lookup yields CDR1 SGHDT and CDR2 YYEEEE. The CDR3 coding sequence is TGTGCCAGCAGCCGGGGTTCAGATACGCAGTATTTT. It codes for CASSRGSDTQYF. Full variable domain (outside the CDR3, taken from reference TRBV5-6 and TRBJ2-3): DAGVTQSPTHLIKTRGQQVTLRCSPKSGHDTVSWYQQALGQGPQFIFQYYEEEERQRGNFPDRFSGHQFPNYSSELNVNALLLGDSALYLCASSRGSDTQYFGPGTRLTVL.

The chain employs TRBV9 and TRBJ1-3; 11 bases map to TRBD1. J gave up 5 bases and V 6 bases, and 10 bases lay outside the gene matches. Germline CDR1 SGDLS, CDR2 YYNGEE. The CDR3 runs to 16 residues. This CDR3 reads CASTPGQGAFRNTIYF. As DNA, the CDR3 is TGTGCCAGCACCCCAGGACAGGGGGCGTTTAGAAACACCATATATTTT.

This clone was seen more than once but under ten times. The V and J genes are TRBV9 and TRBJ1-1; no definite D call. Germline assignment: CDR1 SGDLS and CDR2 YYNGEE. The CDR3 loop spans 13 amino acids. Between the trimmed V and J ends, which lost 6 bases and 7 bases, there was a span of 16 bases. CDR3 amino acids: CASTRDSEDEAFF. As DNA, the CDR3 is TGTGCCAGCACCCGGGATAGCGAGGATGAAGCTTTCTTT.

This clone was picked up a small number of times. One end of the junction is discordant with germline, which a read error may explain. The chain employs TRBV3-1 (or the pseudogene TRBV3-2) and TRBJ2-2; unclear D gene. The V gene's germline CDR1 is LGHDT and CDR2 YNNKEL (reference sequence). The CDR3 has 12 amino acids. CDR3 sequence (DNA): TGTGCCAGCGGCCAGCGTACCGGGGAGCTGTTTTTT. This gives the protein CASGQRTGELFF.

The chain employs TRBV19 and TRBJ1-2; 7 bases line up with TRBD1. The length of the CDR3 is 14 residues. J lost 4 bases, V lost 4 bases, and 6 bases had no gene match. Germline V gene data show CDR1 as LNHDA and CDR2 as SQIVND (reference sequence). The CDR3 loop is CASSRTGQVYGYTF. For the CDR3, the DNA is TGTGCCAGTAGTAGGACAGGACAGGTCTATGGCTACACCTTC.

The rearrangement links TRBV24-1 to TRBJ1-2, with 7 bases lining up with TRBD1. Germline V CDR1 and CDR2: KGHDR, SFDVKD. J lost 2 bases, V lost 2 bases, and 1 base had no gene match. This CDR3 comprises 14 residues. The CDR3 is CATSDWDRNYGYTF. DNA of the CDR3: TGTGCCACCAGTGATTGGGACAGAAACTATGGCTACACCTTC.

The chain combines TRBV7-2 with TRBJ2-1, with a weak D call TRBD1 (6 bases). V was cut by 1 base and J by 4 bases, with 11 bases left in between. The CDR3 sequence is 15 residues long. Germline V gives CDR1 SGHTA, CDR2 FQGNSA. In DNA form, the CDR3 reads TGTGCCAGCAGCTTAGTATCTGGGACATACAATGAGCAGTTCTTC. Residues: CASSLVSGTYNEQFF.

The chain carries TRBV5-5 and TRBJ2-7; 9 bases match TRBD2. The CDR3 is 15 amino acids. The V segment lost 4 bases and the J segment 2 bases; nucleotides outside the gene matches: 7. CDR1 is SGHKS, CDR2 YYEKEE, per germline (reference sequence). CDR3 region: CASSPGLAQTYEQYF. The CDR3 DNA reads as TGTGCCAGCAGCCCAGGACTAGCGCAAACCTACGAGCAGTACTTC.